These T cell receptor beta chains were read from a single sample in a study of PD-L1 blockade in urothelial cancer. TCRdb's table, derived via immunoSEQ multiplex PCR, lists solely in-frame clones and lacks some. The table has more than 45,000 clones, around four fifths seen once. Specimen: PBMCs, collected around atezolizumab (anti-PD-L1) treatment. Source of these receptors: a man aged 50 to 60 with urothelial cancer. Each CDR3 is given with its conserved first and last residue. D genes are given only for firm matches. The listing skips clone size in some rows; elsewhere it reads once, few, many or a size class.

J gene: TRBJ1-1; D gene: TRBD1; clone size: -; V gene: TRBV18; CDR3 DNA: TGTGCCAGCTCGGGACAGGGGGCGATGGCTGAAGCTTTCTTT; CDR3 protein: CASSGQGAMAEAFF
J gene: TRBJ2-5; D gene: -; clone size: -; V gene: TRBV7-8; CDR3 DNA: TGTGCCAGCGAGTACCAAGAGACCCAGTACTTC; CDR3 protein: CASEYQETQYF
J gene: TRBJ2-3; D gene: TRBD2; clone size: -; V gene: TRBV19; CDR3 DNA: TGTGCCAGTAGCCCGGGACTAGCGGGGTTCACAGATACGCAGTATTTT; CDR3 protein: CASSPGLAGFTDTQYF
J gene: TRBJ1-2; D gene: TRBD1; clone size: -; V gene: TRBV15; CDR3 DNA: TGTGCCACCAAAAAGGGGACAGGGAATAACTATGGCTACACCTTC; CDR3 protein: CATKKGTGNNYGYTF
J gene: TRBJ2-1; D gene: TRBD2; clone size: -; V gene: TRBV30; CDR3 DNA: TGTGCCTGGACCGGGACTAGCGGGAGGAATGAGCAGTTCTTC; CDR3 protein: CAWTGTSGRNEQFF
J gene: TRBJ2-1; D gene: -; clone size: few; V gene: TRBV5-6; CDR3 DNA: TGTGCCAGCAGCTTGTTAGGCGCGGGTAATGAGCAGTTCTTC; CDR3 protein: CASSLLGAGNEQFF
J gene: TRBJ2-3; D gene: TRBD2; clone size: once; V gene: TRBV7-9; CDR3 DNA: TGTGCCAGCAGCGTGACTAGCGGGGGGGCACACGATACGCAGTATTTT; CDR3 protein: CASSVTSGGAHDTQYF
J gene: TRBJ2-3; D gene: TRBD2; clone size: -; V gene: TRBV28; CDR3 DNA: TGTGCCAGCGGTAGCGGGGGGGAAAAAGATACGCAGTATTTT; CDR3 protein: CASGSGGEKDTQYF
J gene: TRBJ1-1; D gene: -; clone size: -; V gene: TRBV2; CDR3 DNA: TGTGCCAGCAGTGAATCAGGTATTGAAGCTTTCTTT; CDR3 protein: CASSESGIEAFF
J gene: TRBJ2-2; D gene: -; clone size: -; V gene: TRBV19; CDR3 DNA: TGTGCCAGTGGCAGGGGCCGCGCGGGGGCCGGGGAGCTGTTTTTT; CDR3 protein: CASGRGRAGAGELFF
J gene: TRBJ2-6; D gene: TRBD1; clone size: -; V gene: TRBV27; CDR3 DNA: TGTGCCAGCAGTTTATCCAAGGACAGGGGCTCCTCTGGGGCCAACGTCCTGACTTTC; CDR3 protein: CASSLSKDRGSSGANVLTF
J gene: TRBJ2-4; D gene: -; clone size: -; V gene: TRBV5-6; CDR3 DNA: TGTGCCAGCAGCGGGGCAGGGGGGGCCAAAAACATTCAGTACTTC; CDR3 protein: CASSGAGGAKNIQYF
J gene: TRBJ2-3; D gene: TRBD2; clone size: -; V gene: TRBV19; CDR3 DNA: TGTGCCAGTAGTTACTTAGCGGGAGGGGGCACAGATACGCAGTATTTT; CDR3 protein: CASSYLAGGGTDTQYF
J gene: TRBJ1-5; D gene: TRBD1; clone size: -; V gene: TRBV5-1; CDR3 DNA: TGCGCCAGCAGCCCGGGACAGTACAATCAGCCCCAGCATTTT; CDR3 protein: CASSPGQYNQPQHF
J gene: TRBJ1-4; D gene: TRBD1; clone size: -; V gene: TRBV6-5; CDR3 DNA: TGTGCCAGCAGTCGCGACAGGGGTAATGAAAAACTGTTTTTT; CDR3 protein: CASSRDRGNEKLFF
J gene: TRBJ2-2; D gene: -; clone size: medium-sized; V gene: TRBV6-5; CDR3 DNA: TGTGCCAGCAGTTGGTCCAGTAACACCGGGGAGCTGTTTTTT; CDR3 protein: CASSWSSNTGELFF
J gene: TRBJ1-1; D gene: -; clone size: -; V gene: TRBV4-2; CDR3 DNA: TGTGCCAGCAGCCAATTCCGGGACATATTCACTGAAGCTTTCTTT; CDR3 protein: CASSQFRDIFTEAFF
J gene: TRBJ2-1; D gene: TRBD2; clone size: -; V gene: TRBV4-2; CDR3 DNA: TGTGCCAGCAGCCAAGGTCGAGCGGGGGGGAGCTCCTACAATGAGCAGTTCTTC; CDR3 protein: CASSQGRAGGSSYNEQFF
J gene: TRBJ2-3; D gene: TRBD1; clone size: -; V gene: TRBV5-6; CDR3 DNA: TGTGCCAGCAGCAACCCGGGACAGACGGTAAATACGCAGTATTTT; CDR3 protein: CASSNPGQTVNTQYF
J gene: TRBJ1-1; D gene: -; clone size: -; V gene: TRBV4-1; CDR3 DNA: TGCGCCAGCAGCCAAGATTTAAGGGGATCCGCTGAAGCTTTCTTT; CDR3 protein: CASSQDLRGSAEAFF
J gene: TRBJ1-1; D gene: TRBD1; clone size: -; V gene: TRBV18; CDR3 DNA: TGTGCCAGCTCACCCATGCAGGGGGCCGGCACTGAAGCTTTCTTT; CDR3 protein: CASSPMQGAGTEAFF
J gene: TRBJ2-1; D gene: TRBD2; clone size: -; V gene: TRBV27; CDR3 DNA: TGTGCCAGCAAACCGCTAGCGGAGTACAATGAGCAGTTCTTC; CDR3 protein: CASKPLAEYNEQFF
J gene: TRBJ2-1; D gene: TRBD1; clone size: -; V gene: TRBV5-1; CDR3 DNA: TGCGCCAGCAGTTCAGGACAGGGTTCCTACAATGAGCAGTTCTTC; CDR3 protein: CASSSGQGSYNEQFF
J gene: TRBJ1-1; D gene: -; clone size: -; V gene: TRBV4-2; CDR3 DNA: TGTGCCAGCAGCCAAGATCTTTCCGGGAACACTGAAGCTTTCTTT; CDR3 protein: CASSQDLSGNTEAFF
J gene: TRBJ2-1; D gene: TRBD1; clone size: -; V gene: TRBV15; CDR3 DNA: TGTGCCACCAGCAGCACGACAGGGGAAAGATACAATGAGCAGTTCTTC; CDR3 protein: CATSSTTGERYNEQFF
J gene: TRBJ2-3; D gene: TRBD2; clone size: once; V gene: TRBV4-2; CDR3 DNA: TGTGCCAGCAGCCCCCGCCTAGCGGGGGTCCAAGATACGCAGTATTTT; CDR3 protein: CASSPRLAGVQDTQYF
J gene: TRBJ1-1; D gene: -; clone size: -; V gene: TRBV7-6; CDR3 DNA: TGTGCCAGCAGCACCGACAGGAATGAAGCTTTCTTT; CDR3 protein: CASSTDRNEAFF
J gene: TRBJ2-7; D gene: TRBD1; clone size: -; V gene: TRBV11-2; CDR3 DNA: TGTGCCAGCAGCGCCCGAGACGCACAGGGGCTTCGGGAGCAGTACTTC; CDR3 protein: CASSARDAQGLREQYF
J gene: TRBJ1-2; D gene: -; clone size: -; V gene: TRBV13; CDR3 DNA: TGTGCCAGCAGCTATGGACATGACTATGGCTACACCTTC; CDR3 protein: CASSYGHDYGYTF
J gene: TRBJ2-7; D gene: TRBD1; clone size: -; V gene: TRBV27; CDR3 DNA: TGTGCCAGCAGTTTTGGGAGACAGGGGGCCTACGAGCAGTACTTC; CDR3 protein: CASSFGRQGAYEQYF
J gene: TRBJ2-1; D gene: -; clone size: -; V gene: TRBV7-2; CDR3 DNA: TGTGCCAGCAGCATCCGGAATGAGCAGTTCTTC; CDR3 protein: CASSIRNEQFF
J gene: TRBJ2-5; D gene: TRBD2; clone size: -; V gene: TRBV11-3; CDR3 DNA: TGTGCCAGCAGCTTGGGGCATAGCGGGGGCGAAGGGGAAGAAGAGACCCAGTACTTC; CDR3 protein: CASSLGHSGGEGEEETQYF
J gene: TRBJ2-3; D gene: -; clone size: few; V gene: TRBV15; CDR3 DNA: TGTGCCACCAGCAAGCCCGGCACAGATACGCAGTATTTT; CDR3 protein: CATSKPGTDTQYF
J gene: TRBJ2-1; D gene: -; clone size: once; V gene: TRBV27; CDR3 DNA: TGTGCCAGCAGTTCTATACTCCCTTTACAGATCCAGCAGTTCTTC; CDR3 protein: CASSSILPLQIQQFF
J gene: TRBJ1-6; D gene: TRBD1; clone size: -; V gene: TRBV30; CDR3 DNA: TGTGCCTGGATGGATAGGGGGCGAGGGGAATCACCCCTCCACTTT; CDR3 protein: CAWMDRGRGESPLHF
J gene: TRBJ2-7; D gene: -; clone size: -; V gene: TRBV27; CDR3 DNA: TGTGCCAGCAGTTTAGGTCAGGGGATCGAGCAGTACTTC; CDR3 protein: CASSLGQGIEQYF
J gene: TRBJ2-6; D gene: -; clone size: -; V gene: TRBV5-5; CDR3 DNA: TGTGCCAGCAGCTTGGGAGACTCTGGGGCCAACGTCCTGACTTTC; CDR3 protein: CASSLGDSGANVLTF